These 26 T cell receptor beta chains came from one sample sequenced in a study of blood T cells in healthy people across ages. Using a J-beta primer mix together with a sample-barcoded 5' primer, a second PCR was run for about 7 to 12 cycles. TCRdb used MiXCR to reprocess the 5' RACE reads, holding one entry per CDR3 protein. Here the sample spans approximately 900,000 distinct CDR3 sequences, about 28% being singletons. A further study also used this sample, focusing on T cells of mothers and their children.

Sequenced: blood. The receptors here all came from a woman between 40 and 50 years old in good health.

This clonotype was picked up a small number of times. The J gene is TRBJ2-7, the V gene TRBV7-2, with D perhaps matching TRBD2 (5 bases). This CDR3 region has 14 residues. CDR1 SGHTA and CDR2 FQGNSA come from the germline V gene. The germline V and J ends were trimmed by 2 bases and 6 bases, with 14 bases remaining between them. In nucleotides, the CDR3 is TGTGCCAGCAGCTTACCATTGAGGGCTCGCGAGCAGTACTTC. It is translated as CASSLPLRAREQYF.

The V and J genes are TRBV7-2 and TRBJ2-7; 7 bases agree with TRBD1. The tail of the sequence fits TRBJ2-5 better, so the J call may be wrong. CDR3 length: 16 residues. Germline CDR1 SGHTA, CDR2 FQGNSA. The CDR3 spells CASSPQTGTVGETQYF. The CDR3 DNA reads TGTGCCAGCAGCCCTCAGACAGGGACGGTAGGGGAGACCCAGTACTTC.

This clonotype was detected many times. The gene calls are TRBV5-1 and TRBJ2-7, with D perhaps matching TRBD1 (6 bases). The length of the CDR3 is 15 residues. CDR1 SGHRS and CDR2 YFSETQ come from the germline V gene. Trimming removed 2 bases from V and 6 bases from J, with 18 bases in between. In DNA form, the CDR3 reads TGCGCCAGCAGCTTACAGGGTGGCGGGTTCGGCGAGCAGTACTTC. Translating gives CASSLQGGGFGEQYF.

This clonotype was detected only a few times. A much larger clone sits a single nucleotide away, making a read error possible. This chain's CDR3 is CASNSTTGGVYGYTF. CDR3 DNA: TGTGCCAGCAATTCAACTACAGGGGGCGTCTATGGCTACACCTTC. The rearrangement joins TRBV28 to TRBJ1-2; 9 positions agree with TRBD1. The germline V gene has CDR1 MDHEN and CDR2 SYDVKM. Losses at the gene ends were 7 bases for V and 4 bases for J; bases not matched to a gene: 10. There are 15 residues in the CDR3.

The genes are TRBV5-5 and TRBJ2-5, with 9 bases matching TRBD1. With 4 bases clipped from V and 2 bases from J, the junction kept 9 bases outside the gene matches. The CDR3 has 16 residues. CDR1 SGHKS and CDR2 YYEKEE come from the germline V gene (reference sequence). The CDR3 DNA sequence: TGTGCCAGCAGCCGTCTCCTGGGACAGGGACAAGAGACCCAGTACTTC. Its translation: CASSRLLGQGQETQYF.

The chain links TRBV12-3 or TRBV12-4 to TRBJ2-1, with 7 bases aligning to TRBD2. The CDR3 consists of 13 residues. The junction had 6 bases not matched to a gene; V was cut back by 3 bases and J by 10 bases. CDR3 sequence (DNA): TGTGCCAGCAGTTTGGGACGGGACTACGAGCAGTTCTTC. Encoded protein: CASSLGRDYEQFF.

J is TRBJ2-1 and V is TRBV2, with TRBD2 matching over 7 bases. Trimming at V came to 10 bases and at J to 7 bases, leaving 16 bases not matched to a gene. The length of the CDR3 is 15 residues. Germline CDR1 SNHLY, CDR2 FYNNEI. CDR3 loop: CATQPLQRGGNEQFF. In DNA, the CDR3 is TGTGCCACCCAACCACTACAGCGGGGTGGGAATGAGCAGTTCTTC. Complete variable domain (other parts from reference TRBV2 and TRBJ2-1): EPEVTQTPSHQVTQMGQEVILRCVPISNHLYFYWYRQILGQKVEFLVSFYNNEISEKSEIFDDQFSVERPDGSNFTLKIRSTKLEDSAMYFCATQPLQRGGNEQFFGPGTRLTVL.

This clonotype was found many times. This rearrangement joins TRBV29-1 to TRBJ2-6; D might be TRBD1 (6 bases). The CDR3 runs to 17 residues. Trimming left V 6 bases short and J 4 bases short, with 22 bases between. CDR1 is SQVTM, CDR2 ANQGSEA, per germline. The CDR3 nucleotides are TGCAGCGTAGCCACAGGGAAGGGGATATCCGGGGCCAACGTCCTGACTTTC. Encoded protein: CSVATGKGISGANVLTF.

This clonotype has a single count. The germline gene is not matched at one end of the junction; a read error may be the cause. This chain connects TRBV9 to TRBJ2-3; D is possibly TRBD1 or TRBD2 (5 bases each). There are 15 residues in the CDR3. The germline V gene encodes CDR1 SGDLS and CDR2 YYNGEE. The CDR3 nucleotides are TGTGCCAGCGGCGTAGGGACGGCAATCACAGATACGCAGTATTTT. Its protein is CASGVGTAITDTQYF.

The J gene is TRBJ2-1, the V gene TRBV12-3 or TRBV12-4; no clear D. This CDR3 is 15 amino acids long. V was cut by 5 bases and J by 5 bases, with 16 bases left in between. CDR3 nucleotides: TGTGCCAGCAGTAGGAGCCGAGGTATAAACAATGAGCAGTTCTTC. Translated, it gives CASSRSRGINNEQFF.

The chain combines TRBV6-6 with TRBJ2-7; 7 bases agree with TRBD1. This CDR3 comprises 14 residues. Germline V gives CDR1 MNHNY, CDR2 SVGAGI (reference sequence). V was clipped by 6 bases and J by 5 bases; unmatched bases: 10. The CDR3 DNA reads as TGTGCCAGCAGATCTGGACAGGCGGGCCACGAGCAGTACTTC. Translating it yields CASRSGQAGHEQYF.

This clonotype came up many times. This chain uses TRBV4-3 with TRBJ1-2; D is uncertain. The CDR3 has 15 amino acids. In germline, CDR1 is LGHNA, CDR2 YSLEER. The V end lost 1 base, the J end lost 2 bases, and 11 bases lay between the germline ends. The CDR3: CASSQASLGNYGYTF. The CDR3 DNA reads as TGCGCCAGCAGCCAAGCTAGTTTAGGGAACTATGGCTACACCTTC.

In this sample, this clonotype turned up a few times. The chain links TRBV6-2 or TRBV6-3 to TRBJ1-5, with D unclear. The CDR3 sequence is 13 residues long. Per the germline V gene, CDR1 is MNHEY and CDR2 is SVGEGT. V was pared by 8 bases and J by 3 bases, with 11 bases between. The CDR3 DNA sequence: TGTGCCAGCGGGCAGCTCCTCAATCAGCCCCAGCATTTT. Translated: CASGQLLNQPQHF.

This clonotype was counted only a few times. The chain joins TRBV3-1 to TRBJ2-7; 8 bases agree with TRBD2. Germline CDR1 LGHDT, CDR2 YNNKEL (reference sequence). The CDR3 is 15 residues long. With V trimmed by 4 bases and J by 3 bases, 8 bases remained unmatched. CDR3: CASSPSGLVFYEQYF. For the CDR3, the DNA is TGTGCCAGCAGCCCCTCGGGACTAGTCTTCTACGAGCAGTACTTC.

This chain connects TRBV9 to TRBJ2-7; no reliable D call. This CDR3 has 16 residues. The germline V and J ends were trimmed by 7 bases and 0 bases, with 20 bases remaining between them. Germline-derived CDR1 and CDR2 are SGDLS and YYNGEE. The CDR3 DNA is TGTGCCAGCCGGGCAGGACGGTTGACAATCTCCTACGAGCAGTACTTC. Protein sequence: CASRAGRLTISYEQYF.

This clonotype was observed a few times. This chain joins TRBV5-1 and TRBJ1-1; D gene ambiguous. Between the trimmed V and J ends, which lost 0 bases and 4 bases, there was a span of 10 bases. The CDR3 spans 14 residues. Germline V gives CDR1 SGHRS, CDR2 YFSETQ. The CDR3 coding sequence is TGCGCCAGCAGCTTGGCGGGAGTTTCCACTGAAGCTTTCTTT. Encoded protein: CASSLAGVSTEAFF.

In its sample, this clonotype was seen a few times. This chain connects TRBV5-1 to TRBJ2-5; D uncertain. The V end lost 4 bases, the J end lost 0 bases, and 7 bases lay between the germline ends. Germline assignment: CDR1 SGHRS and CDR2 YFSETQ. The CDR3 loop spans 13 amino acids. The CDR3 sequence: CASSEDNQETQYF. The CDR3 nucleotides are TGCGCCAGCAGCGAAGACAACCAAGAGACCCAGTACTTC.

This clonotype was detected ten times or more. The rearrangement uses TRBV7-2 and TRBJ2-1, with D tentatively TRBD1 (6 bases). The CDR3 has 15 amino acids. Trimming took off 4 bases at V and 1 base at J, with 11 bases between the two ends. In germline, CDR1 is SGHTA, CDR2 FQGNSA. CDR3 sequence: CASSSWTASYNEQFF. Here the CDR3 DNA reads TGTGCCAGCAGCTCGTGGACAGCATCCTACAATGAGCAGTTCTTC.

This clonotype was seen only a few times. The chain combines TRBV2 with TRBJ2-1; 9 nucleotides line up with TRBD1. The J segment lost 9 bases and the V segment lost 6 bases, leaving 6 bases of the junction unmatched. Germline CDR1 and CDR2: SNHLY and FYNNEI. CDR3 length: 13 residues. The CDR3 nucleotides read TGTGCCAGCAGGGGACAGGGTGTCGGTGAGCAGTTCTTC. It yields the protein CASRGQGVGEQFF.

This clonotype was counted between two and nine times. The chain links TRBV20-1 to TRBJ2-5, with 9 bases lining up with TRBD2. Germline loops: CDR1 DFQATT, CDR2 SNEGSKA (reference sequence). J gave up 2 bases and V 1 base, and 8 bases lay outside the gene matches. The CDR3 contains 16 residues. CDR3 DNA: TGCAGTGCTAGAGGCGGGACTAGCCTACTTCAAGAGACCCAGTACTTC. It translates to CSARGGTSLLQETQYF.

This clonotype has at least ten counts. The genes are TRBV15 and TRBJ2-1; D might be TRBD1 or TRBD2, each matching 5 bases. The CDR3 sequence is 14 residues long. CDR1 and CDR2 from the germline V gene are LNHNV and YYDKDF (reference sequence). V was trimmed by 2 bases and J by 7 bases, leaving 12 bases between them. CDR3 DNA: TGTGCCACCAGCAGATCCGGGACCCCAAATGAGCAGTTCTTC. Its translation: CATSRSGTPNEQFF. The complete variable domain, with remaining parts taken from reference TRBV15 and TRBJ2-1, reads DAMVIQNPRYQVTQFGKPVTLSCSQTLNHNVMYWYQQKSSQAPKLLFHYYDKDFNNEADTPDNFQSRRPNTSFCFLDIRSPGLGDTAMYLCATSRSGTPNEQFFGPGTRLTVL.

This clonotype was observed a few times. The chain combines TRBV28 with TRBJ2-7; the match to TRBD1 covers 8 bases. This CDR3 is built from 16 residues. Germline V gives CDR1 MDHEN, CDR2 SYDVKM. The V segment lost 6 bases and the J segment 0 bases; nucleotides outside the gene matches: 10. The CDR3 loop is CASRGTGTGVSYEQYF. The CDR3 bases are TGTGCCAGCAGGGGAACCGGGACAGGCGTCTCCTACGAGCAGTACTTC.

J is TRBJ1-1 and V is TRBV20-1; D gene uncertain. Germline CDR1 is DFQATT and CDR2 is SNEGSKA (reference sequence). This CDR3 is built from 13 residues. Between the trimmed V and J ends, which lost 1 base and 8 bases, there was a span of 14 bases. CDR3 amino acids: CSARVRVIPEAFF. As DNA, the CDR3 is TGCAGTGCTAGAGTTAGAGTGATCCCCGAAGCTTTCTTT.

The chain links TRBV20-1 to TRBJ2-3, with TRBD2 identical over 7 bases. CDR3 length equals 14 residues. Germline CDR1 DFQATT, CDR2 SNEGSKA (reference sequence). V lost 2 bases, J lost 3 bases, and 5 bases stayed unmatched. CDR3 sequence reads: CSARWGGRTDTQYF. Written as DNA, the CDR3 is TGCAGTGCTAGATGGGGGGGTAGAACAGATACGCAGTATTTT.

A note on this clonotype: A clone one base away is much larger, so this may be a read error. The V and J genes are TRBV25-1 and TRBJ2-3; D gene unclear. Germline assignment: CDR1 MGHDK and CDR2 SYGVNS. CDR3 length equals 14 residues. CDR3 nucleotides: TGTGCCGGCAGTGTACACGGAAGCACAGATACGCAGTATTTT. This gives the protein CAGSVHGSTDTQYF.

The chain has TRBV20-1 and TRBJ2-1; possibly TRBD1 for D (5 bases). This CDR3 is 14 amino acids long. V dropped 0 bases and J dropped 5 bases, with 11 bases sitting between them. Germline V gives CDR1 DFQATT, CDR2 SNEGSKA (reference sequence). CDR3 amino acids: CSAREGRPDNEQFF. The CDR3, as DNA: TGCAGTGCTAGAGAGGGGCGACCAGACAATGAGCAGTTCTTC.